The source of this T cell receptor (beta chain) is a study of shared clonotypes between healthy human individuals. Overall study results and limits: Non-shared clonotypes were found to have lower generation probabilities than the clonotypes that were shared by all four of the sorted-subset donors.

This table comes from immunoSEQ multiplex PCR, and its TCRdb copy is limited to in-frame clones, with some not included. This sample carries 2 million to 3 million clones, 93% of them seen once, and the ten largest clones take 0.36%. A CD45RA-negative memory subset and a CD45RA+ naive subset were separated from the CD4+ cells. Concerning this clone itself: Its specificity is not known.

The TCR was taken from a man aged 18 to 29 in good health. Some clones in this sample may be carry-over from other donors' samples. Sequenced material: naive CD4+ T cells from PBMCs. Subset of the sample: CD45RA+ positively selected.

The CDR3 DNA reads TGCGCCAGCAGCCAGCTAGCGGGAGATGACACCGGGGAGCTGTTTTTT. This codes for CASSQLAGDDTGELFF. The V and J genes are TRBV4-3 and TRBJ2-2, with 10 nucleotides matching TRBD2. V shed 3 bases, J shed 3 bases, and the junction held 4 bases outside the gene matches. The length of the CDR3 is 16 residues. Germline V lookup: CDR1 LGHNA, CDR2 YSLEER.